Given below is one TCR beta chain in context. Every bit of the isolated RNA underwent reverse transcription, so sequencing read expressed TCRB transcripts. Using immunoSEQ multiplex PCR, the repertoire was profiled, and TCRdb retains in-frame clones only, with some absent. Among about 250,000 clones listed, approximately 14% were seen once. This entry comes from a study of beta chain features in type 1 diabetes. The CDR3 is 15 amino acids. J was trimmed by 4 bases and V by 0 bases; bases with no gene match: 4. Germline lookup yields CDR1 MRHNA and CDR2 SNTAGT. The sample taken for sequencing was naive CD4+ T cells from blood. The receptor was derived from a middle-aged woman in good health. The chain has TRBV6-4 and TRBJ2-3; TRBD2 matches 7 bases. As DNA, the CDR3 is TGTGCCAGCAGTGACTCGACTAGCACGGCAGATACGCAGTATTTT. Protein product: CASSDSTSTADTQYF.